In its sample, the clone carrying this T cell receptor beta chain was seen once. As yet, its antigen is unknown. The data derive from a study of CD8+ T cells in alopecia areata. Study outcomes and limitations: A large proportion of expanded lesional clones were detected persisting in scalp and blood during tofacitinib. Expanded CD8+ clones among the top 100, as well as scalp clonality, were significantly decreased by tofacitinib.

RNA was extracted and reverse transcribed into cDNA as the sequencing template. Here immunoSEQ multiplex PCR was the method, and the copy in TCRdb shows in-frame clones only, minus some. The data show 120,000 to 150,000 clones, with about 88% seen just once and 13% held by the top ten. Sample treatment: oral pan-JAK inhibitor, 5-10 mg twice daily. Those with alopecia areata gave lesional scalp punch biopsies and peripheral blood. Germline trimming cut 5 bases from V and 2 bases from J; bases unmatched to any gene: 6. Germline values: CDR1 MNHEY, CDR2 SMNVEV (reference sequence). This CDR3 contains 14 residues.

Sequences were derived from CD8+ T cells sorted from blood, sampled at week 4, from a patient treated with tofacitinib. The V gene is TRBV27, the J gene TRBJ2-7; 7 nucleotides agree with TRBD1. The receptor was derived from a human donor with alopecia areata. DNA of the CDR3: TGTGCCAGCAGTCTCCTGGACAGGACCTACGAGCAGTACTTC. It translates to CASSLLDRTYEQYF.